The T cell receptor (beta chain) under discussion was sequenced for a study of blood T cell repertoires in COVID-19. This CDR3 spans 16 amino acids. The V and J ends lost 0 bases and 8 bases respectively, with 15 bases between them. CDR1 is SGHRS, CDR2 YFSETQ, per germline. Profiled with immunoSEQ multiplex PCR; TCRdb holds only in-frame clones, not every one. The data contain about 190,000 clones, roughly four fifths of them singletons. The rearrangement uses TRBV5-1 and TRBJ1-6; D is uncertain. The sequence derives from a woman in her forties with acute or convalescent COVID-19. The sample comprised peripheral blood. CDR3 in amino acids: CASSLVGVAEDSPLHF. DNA of the CDR3: TGCGCCAGCAGCTTGGTTGGGGTGGCGGAGGATTCACCCCTCCACTTT.